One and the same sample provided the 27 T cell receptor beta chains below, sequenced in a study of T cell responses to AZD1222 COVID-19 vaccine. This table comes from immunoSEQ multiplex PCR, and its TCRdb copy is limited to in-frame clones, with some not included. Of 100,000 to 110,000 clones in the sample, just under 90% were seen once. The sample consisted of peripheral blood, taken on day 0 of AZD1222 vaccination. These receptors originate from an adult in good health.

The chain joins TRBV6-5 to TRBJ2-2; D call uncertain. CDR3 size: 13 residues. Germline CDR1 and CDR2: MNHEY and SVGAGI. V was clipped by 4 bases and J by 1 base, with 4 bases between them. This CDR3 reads CASSLLNTGELFF. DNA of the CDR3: TGTGCCAGCAGTTTACTGAACACCGGGGAGCTGTTTTTT.

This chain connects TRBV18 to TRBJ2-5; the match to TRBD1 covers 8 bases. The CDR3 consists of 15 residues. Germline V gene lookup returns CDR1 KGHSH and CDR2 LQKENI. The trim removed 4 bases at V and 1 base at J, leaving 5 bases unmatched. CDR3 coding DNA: TGTGCCAGCTCACTCAGGACAGGGTCCCAAGAGACCCAGTACTTC. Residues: CASSLRTGSQETQYF.

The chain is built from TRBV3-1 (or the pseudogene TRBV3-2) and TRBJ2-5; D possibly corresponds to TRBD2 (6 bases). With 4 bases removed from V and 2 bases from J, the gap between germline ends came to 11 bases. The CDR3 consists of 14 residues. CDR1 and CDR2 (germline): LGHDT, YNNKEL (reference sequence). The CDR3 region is CASSLRLVQETQYF. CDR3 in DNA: TGTGCCAGCAGCCTAAGACTAGTTCAAGAGACCCAGTACTTC.

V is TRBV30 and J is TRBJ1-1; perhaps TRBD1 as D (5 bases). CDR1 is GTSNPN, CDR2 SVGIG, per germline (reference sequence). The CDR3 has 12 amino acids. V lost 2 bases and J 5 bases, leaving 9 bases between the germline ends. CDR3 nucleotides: TGTGCCTGGAGTTCAGGGAGTACTGAAGCTTTCTTT. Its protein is CAWSSGSTEAFF.

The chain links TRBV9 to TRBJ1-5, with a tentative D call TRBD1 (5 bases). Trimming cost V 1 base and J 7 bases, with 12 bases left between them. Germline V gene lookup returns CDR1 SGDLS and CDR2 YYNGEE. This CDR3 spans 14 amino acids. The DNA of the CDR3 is TGTGCCAGCAGCGTACTGGGGGTCGGACAGCCCCAGCATTTT. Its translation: CASSVLGVGQPQHF.

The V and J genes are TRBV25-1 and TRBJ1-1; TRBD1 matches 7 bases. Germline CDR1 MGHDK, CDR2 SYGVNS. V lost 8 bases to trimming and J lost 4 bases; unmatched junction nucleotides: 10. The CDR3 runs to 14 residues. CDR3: CASAHQGVGTEAFF. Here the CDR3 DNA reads TGTGCCAGCGCCCATCAGGGGGTCGGCACTGAAGCTTTCTTT.

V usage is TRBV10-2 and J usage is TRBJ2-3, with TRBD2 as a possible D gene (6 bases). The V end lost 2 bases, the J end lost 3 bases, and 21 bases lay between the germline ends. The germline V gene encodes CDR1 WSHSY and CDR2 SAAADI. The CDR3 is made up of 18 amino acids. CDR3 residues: CASSEGFGAEGYTDTQYF. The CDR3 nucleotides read TGCGCCAGCAGTGAGGGATTCGGGGCGGAGGGTTATACAGATACGCAGTATTTT.

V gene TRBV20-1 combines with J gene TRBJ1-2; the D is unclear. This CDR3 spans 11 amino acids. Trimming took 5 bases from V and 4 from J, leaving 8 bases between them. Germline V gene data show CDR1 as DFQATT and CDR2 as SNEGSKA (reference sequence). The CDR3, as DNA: TGCAGTGCTCGGATAGGCTATGGCTACACCTTC. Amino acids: CSARIGYGYTF.

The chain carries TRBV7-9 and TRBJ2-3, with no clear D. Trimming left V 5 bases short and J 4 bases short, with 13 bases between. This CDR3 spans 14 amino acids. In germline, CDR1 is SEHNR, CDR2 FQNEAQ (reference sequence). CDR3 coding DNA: TGTGCCAGCAGCCACCCTGTATCTTCAGATACGCAGTATTTT. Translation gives CASSHPVSSDTQYF.

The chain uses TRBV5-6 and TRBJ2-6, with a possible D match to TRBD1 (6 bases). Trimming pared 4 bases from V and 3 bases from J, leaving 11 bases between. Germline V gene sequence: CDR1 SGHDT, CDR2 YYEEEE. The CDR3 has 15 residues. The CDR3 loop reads CASSTRTVGANVLTF. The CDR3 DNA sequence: TGTGCCAGCAGCACCAGGACAGTTGGGGCCAACGTCCTGACTTTC.

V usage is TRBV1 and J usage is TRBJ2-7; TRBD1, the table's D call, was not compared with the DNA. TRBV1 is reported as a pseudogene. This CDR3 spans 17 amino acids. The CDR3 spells CTSSQDEFEDRAYEQYF. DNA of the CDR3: TGCACCAGCAGCCAAGATGAGTTTGAGGACAGAGCCTACGAGCAGTACTTC.

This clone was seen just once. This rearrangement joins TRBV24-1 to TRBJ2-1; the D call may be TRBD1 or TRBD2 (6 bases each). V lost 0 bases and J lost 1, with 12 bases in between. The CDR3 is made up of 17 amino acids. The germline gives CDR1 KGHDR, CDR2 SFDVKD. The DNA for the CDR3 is TGTGCCACCAGTGATTTGCGGGGGCCCGGATCCTACAATGAGCAGTTCTTC. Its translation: CATSDLRGPGSYNEQFF.

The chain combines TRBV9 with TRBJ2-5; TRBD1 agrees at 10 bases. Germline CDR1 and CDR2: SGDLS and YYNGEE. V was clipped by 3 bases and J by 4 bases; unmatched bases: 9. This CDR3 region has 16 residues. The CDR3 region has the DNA TGTGCCAGCAGCGCCCCCGGACAGGGGGGTCGAGAGACCCAGTACTTC. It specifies CASSAPGQGGRETQYF.

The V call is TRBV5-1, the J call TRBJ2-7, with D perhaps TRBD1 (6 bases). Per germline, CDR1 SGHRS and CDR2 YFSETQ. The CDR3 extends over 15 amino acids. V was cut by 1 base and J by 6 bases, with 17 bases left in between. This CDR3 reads CASSLNRVKAAEQYF. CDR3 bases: TGCGCCAGCAGCTTGAACAGGGTGAAGGCTGCCGAGCAGTACTTC.

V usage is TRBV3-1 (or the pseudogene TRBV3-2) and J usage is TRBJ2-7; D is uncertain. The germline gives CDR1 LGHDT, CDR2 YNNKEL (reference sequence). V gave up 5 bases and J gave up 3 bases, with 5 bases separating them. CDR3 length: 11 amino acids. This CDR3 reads CASSFSYEQYF. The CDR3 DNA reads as TGTGCCAGCAGCTTTAGCTACGAGCAGTACTTC.

CDR3 protein: CASSRDGGYGYTF. For the CDR3, the DNA is TGTGCCAGCAGCCGTGACGGAGGTTATGGCTACACCTTC. The chain carries TRBV27 and TRBJ1-2, with no clear D. The germline V and J ends were trimmed by 6 bases and 5 bases, with 13 bases remaining between them. The CDR3 length is 13 residues. Germline V gene data show CDR1 as MNHEY and CDR2 as SMNVEV (reference sequence).

CDR3 loop: CASSLGPGRSPLHF. The CDR3 DNA reads as TGTGCCAGCAGCTTGGGACCGGGCAGGTCACCCCTCCACTTT. The rearrangement joins TRBV3-1 (or the pseudogene TRBV3-2) to TRBJ1-6, with D perhaps matching TRBD1 (5 bases). The CDR3 covers 14 residues. V was clipped by 5 bases and J by 10 bases, with 15 bases between them. Germline V CDR1 and CDR2: LGHDT, YNNKEL (reference sequence).

The CDR3 sequence: CASSLEGMGANVLTF. In nucleotides, the CDR3 is TGCGCCAGCAGCTTGGAAGGGATGGGGGCCAACGTCCTGACTTTC. V gene TRBV5-1 combines with J gene TRBJ2-6; D remains ambiguous. Trimming left V 0 bases short and J 4 bases short, with 8 bases between. Germline V gives CDR1 SGHRS, CDR2 YFSETQ. The CDR3 is 15 amino acids. Full variable domain (remainder filled in from reference TRBV5-1 and TRBJ2-6): KAGVTQTPRYLIKTRGQQVTLSCSPISGHRSVSWYQQTPGQGLQFLFEYFSETQRNKGNFPGRFSGRQFSNSRSEMNVSTLELGDSALYLCASSLEGMGANVLTFGAGSRLTVL.

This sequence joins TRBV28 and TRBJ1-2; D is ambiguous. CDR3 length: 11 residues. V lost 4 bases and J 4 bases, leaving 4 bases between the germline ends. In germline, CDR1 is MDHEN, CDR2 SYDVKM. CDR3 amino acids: CASSSSYGYTF. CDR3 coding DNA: TGTGCCAGCAGTTCCAGCTATGGCTACACCTTC.

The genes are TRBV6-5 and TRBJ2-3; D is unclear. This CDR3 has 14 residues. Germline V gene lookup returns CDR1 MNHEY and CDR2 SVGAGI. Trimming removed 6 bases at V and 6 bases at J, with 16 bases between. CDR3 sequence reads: CASRPSTRVDTQYF. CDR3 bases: TGTGCCAGCAGGCCATCTACACGGGTCGATACGCAGTATTTT.

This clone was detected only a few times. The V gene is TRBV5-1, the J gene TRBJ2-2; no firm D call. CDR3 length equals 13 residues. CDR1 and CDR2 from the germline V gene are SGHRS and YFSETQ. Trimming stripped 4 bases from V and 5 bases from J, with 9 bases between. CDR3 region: CASSELPTGELFF. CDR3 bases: TGCGCCAGCAGCGAGCTACCAACCGGGGAGCTGTTTTTT.

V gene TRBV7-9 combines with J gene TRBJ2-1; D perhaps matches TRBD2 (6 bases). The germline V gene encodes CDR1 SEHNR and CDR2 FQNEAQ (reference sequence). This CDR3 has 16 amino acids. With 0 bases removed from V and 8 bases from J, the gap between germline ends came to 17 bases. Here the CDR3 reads CASSLAGGRSRHEQFF. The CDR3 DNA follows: TGTGCCAGCAGCTTAGCGGGAGGCCGATCAAGACATGAGCAGTTCTTC.

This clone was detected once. The CDR3 loop reads CASLGEVRGEQFF. In DNA, the CDR3 is TGTGCCAGCCTAGGGGAGGTACGCGGTGAGCAGTTCTTC. The rearrangement joins TRBV6-5 to TRBJ2-1; possibly TRBD2 for D (6 bases). CDR1 MNHEY and CDR2 SVGAGI come from the germline V gene. This CDR3 spans 13 amino acids. V gave up 8 bases and J gave up 9 bases, with 17 bases separating them.

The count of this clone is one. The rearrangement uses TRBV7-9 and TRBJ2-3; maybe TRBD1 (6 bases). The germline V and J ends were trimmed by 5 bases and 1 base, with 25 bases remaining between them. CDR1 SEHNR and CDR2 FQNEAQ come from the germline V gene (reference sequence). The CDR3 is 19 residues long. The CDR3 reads CASSRDRFGHPPGTDTQYF. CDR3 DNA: TGTGCCAGCAGCCGTGACAGGTTCGGTCACCCACCAGGCACAGATACGCAGTATTTT.

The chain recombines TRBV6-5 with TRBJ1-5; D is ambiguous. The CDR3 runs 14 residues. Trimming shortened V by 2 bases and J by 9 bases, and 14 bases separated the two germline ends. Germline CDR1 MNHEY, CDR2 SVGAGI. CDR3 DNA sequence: TGTGCCAGCAGTTACAAGGCGTATGGGTGGCCCCAGCATTTT. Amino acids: CASSYKAYGWPQHF.

The CDR3 coding sequence is TGTGCCAGCAGCCCGATCCCCGTGAACACTGAAGCTTTCTTT. Residues: CASSPIPVNTEAFF. The chain recombines TRBV9 with TRBJ1-1; D unresolved. The CDR3 covers 14 residues. V was trimmed by 4 bases and J by 0 bases, leaving 10 bases between them. In germline, CDR1 is SGDLS, CDR2 YYNGEE.

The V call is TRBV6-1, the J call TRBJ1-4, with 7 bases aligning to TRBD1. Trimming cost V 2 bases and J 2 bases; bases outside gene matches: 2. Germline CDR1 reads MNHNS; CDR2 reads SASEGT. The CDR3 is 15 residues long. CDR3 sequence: CASSETGETNEKLFF. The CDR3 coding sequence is TGTGCCAGCAGTGAAACAGGGGAGACTAATGAAAAACTGTTTTTT.